Below, 15 T cell receptor beta chains from the same sample are listed, as sequenced in a study of OX40 agonist ivuxolimab in advanced cancers. Repertoires were generated with immunoSEQ multiplex PCR, while TCRdb's copy carries only in-frame clones and drops some. This sample has 29,000 or so clones, with 80% to 95% found just once. This specimen was CD4+ or CD8+ T cells sorted from blood, taken in a trial of the OX40 agonist ivuxolimab. The receptors shown here come from an adult with an advanced solid tumor such as melanoma, head and neck, liver or kidney cancer.

The chain employs TRBV5-1 and TRBJ1-3, with D uncertain. The CDR3 consists of 15 residues. The germline V gene encodes CDR1 SGHRS and CDR2 YFSETQ. Trimming removed 2 bases at V and 1 base at J, with 10 bases between. This CDR3 reads CASSFNSQSGNTIYF. For the CDR3, the DNA is TGCGCCAGCAGCTTCAACAGCCAGTCTGGAAACACCATATATTTT.

The chain couples TRBV18 to TRBJ2-7; 8 bases are a match to TRBD1. This CDR3 comprises 16 residues. With 3 bases clipped from V and 2 bases from J, the junction kept 9 bases outside the gene matches. Germline loops: CDR1 KGHSH, CDR2 LQKENI. This CDR3 is CASSPSPGTGPYEQYF. DNA of the CDR3: TGTGCCAGCTCACCTTCACCCGGGACAGGCCCCTACGAGCAGTACTTC.

This chain links TRBV28 with TRBJ1-2, with D tentatively TRBD1 (5 bases). V lost 3 bases, J lost 7 bases, and 9 bases lay in between. The CDR3 has 12 amino acids. CDR1 is MDHEN and CDR2 is SYDVKM in the germline V gene. For the CDR3, the DNA is TGTGCCAGCAGTTTGGCGGGGGGTGGCTACACCTTC. Protein: CASSLAGGGYTF.

This clone appeared a single time. The CDR3 region has the DNA TGTGCCTGGAGTGTAACAGGGGGAAATGGCTACACCTTC. It specifies CAWSVTGGNGYTF. The V and J genes are TRBV30 and TRBJ1-2; 8 bases fit TRBD1. From germline, CDR1 is GTSNPN and CDR2 SVGIG (reference sequence). Trimming took 0 bases from V and 6 from J; bases not matched to a gene: 3. The CDR3 is 13 residues long. The whole variable domain, filled in from reference TRBV30 and TRBJ1-2, reads SQTIHQWPATLVQPVGSPLSLECTVEGTSNPNLYWYRQAAGRGLQLLFYSVGIGQISSEVPQNLSASRPQDRQFILSSKKLLLSDSGFYLCAWSVTGGNGYTFGSGTRLTVV.

V usage is TRBV30 and J usage is TRBJ1-1; no definite D call. Germline values: CDR1 GTSNPN, CDR2 SVGIG (reference sequence). V gave up 2 bases and J gave up 4 bases, with 14 bases separating them. The CDR3 is 14 residues long. CDR3 bases: TGTGCCTGGAGTTCTGTGGGGATTGGCACTGAAGCTTTCTTT. Protein sequence: CAWSSVGIGTEAFF.

V and J are TRBV27 and TRBJ1-5; 8 nucleotides line up with TRBD1. Losses at the gene ends were 6 bases for V and 1 base for J; bases not matched to a gene: 11. This CDR3 is 17 amino acids long. Germline CDR1 and CDR2: MNHEY and SMNVEV (reference sequence). The CDR3 coding sequence is TGTGCCAGCAGACGGACAGGGTTAAAGGTGAGCAATCAGCCCCAGCATTTT. Translating it yields CASRRTGLKVSNQPQHF.

This clone has a single count. The chain combines TRBV9 with TRBJ2-1; D not certain. This CDR3 region has 13 residues. The germline V gene has CDR1 SGDLS and CDR2 YYNGEE. V dropped 4 bases and J dropped 7 bases, with 12 bases sitting between them. CDR3 sequence reads: CASSLGLANEQFF. CDR3 DNA sequence: TGTGCCAGCAGCCTAGGTCTGGCGAATGAGCAGTTCTTC.

This clone has just one count. The gene calls are TRBV30 and TRBJ2-1; 7 bases are shared with TRBD2. The germline gives CDR1 GTSNPN, CDR2 SVGIG (reference sequence). This CDR3 has 14 residues. V lost 4 bases, J lost 2 bases, and 5 bases stayed unmatched. The DNA of the CDR3 is TGTGCCTGGATGAGGGCGGGGGCCTACAATGAGCAGTTCTTC. It codes for CAWMRAGAYNEQFF. The variable domain in full, completed from reference TRBV30 and TRBJ2-1, reads SQTIHQWPATLVQPVGSPLSLECTVEGTSNPNLYWYRQAAGRGLQLLFYSVGIGQISSEVPQNLSASRPQDRQFILSSKKLLLSDSGFYLCAWMRAGAYNEQFFGPGTRLTVL.

CDR3 sequence reads: CASSLAYGRVVTEAFF. CDR3 DNA sequence: TGCGCCAGCAGCTTGGCCTACGGCAGGGTAGTCACTGAAGCTTTCTTT. The chain has TRBV5-1 and TRBJ1-1; D perhaps matches TRBD1 (5 bases). Germline lookup yields CDR1 SGHRS and CDR2 YFSETQ. The CDR3 contains 16 residues. V dropped 0 bases and J dropped 4 bases, with 16 bases sitting between them.

The rearrangement links TRBV7-3 to TRBJ2-5; 10 nucleotides match TRBD2. This CDR3 is built from 14 residues. Looked up from germline, CDR1 is SGHTA and CDR2 is FQGTGA. V lost 5 bases and J lost 5; bases outside the gene matches: 5. The CDR3 is CASSEAGGRETQYF. CDR3 nucleotide sequence: TGTGCCAGCAGCGAAGCGGGGGGGAGGGAGACCCAGTACTTC.

The CDR3 sequence: CASSLEVGAVNNSPLHF. DNA for the CDR3: TGTGCCAGCAGCTTGGAGGTAGGGGCGGTTAATAATTCACCCCTCCACTTT. This chain uses TRBV5-6 with TRBJ1-6; D possibly corresponds to TRBD1 (5 bases). CDR1 is SGHDT, CDR2 YYEEEE, per germline. V was shortened by 0 bases and J by 5 bases, with 15 bases between the two germline ends. CDR3 length: 17 amino acids. Looking up the rest from reference TRBV5-6 and TRBJ1-6 gives the full variable domain: DAGVTQSPTHLIKTRGQQVTLRCSPKSGHDTVSWYQQALGQGPQFIFQYYEEEERQRGNFPDRFSGHQFPNYSSELNVNALLLGDSALYLCASSLEVGAVNNSPLHFGNGTRLTVT.

The rearrangement uses TRBV7-8 and TRBJ2-2, with D hard to call. V was trimmed by 3 bases and J by 3 bases, leaving 11 bases between them. The CDR3 is 15 residues long. CDR1 is SGHVS and CDR2 is FQNEAQ in the germline V gene. In nucleotides, the CDR3 is TGTGCCAGCAGCTTCTACCGACGGGACACCGGGGAGCTGTTTTTT. Protein sequence: CASSFYRRDTGELFF.

The genes are TRBV7-9 and TRBJ2-7; 10 bases line up with TRBD1. The germline V gene encodes CDR1 SEHNR and CDR2 FQNEAQ (reference sequence). The trim removed 5 bases at V and 2 bases at J, leaving 6 bases unmatched. This CDR3 region has 15 residues. CDR3 sequence: CASSQPGTGAYEQYF. In nucleotides, the CDR3 is TGTGCCAGCAGCCAGCCTGGGACAGGGGCCTACGAGCAGTACTTC.

The V gene is TRBV7-9, the J gene TRBJ1-3; D not certain. Germline V gene lookup returns CDR1 SEHNR and CDR2 FQNEAQ (reference sequence). The CDR3 covers 14 residues. The V end lost 5 bases, the J end lost 4 bases, and 12 bases lay between the germline ends. CDR3 residues: CASSPPVDGNTIYF. For the CDR3, the DNA is TGTGCCAGCAGCCCACCAGTAGACGGAAACACCATATATTTT.

The chain joins TRBV10-2 to TRBJ2-4; possible D gene TRBD1, 5 bases. Germline V gene lookup returns CDR1 WSHSY and CDR2 SAAADI. This CDR3 spans 15 amino acids. With 2 bases removed from V and 5 bases from J, the gap between germline ends came to 13 bases. DNA for the CDR3: TGCGCCAGCAGTGAGGCCAGGGTTACCGAAAACATTCAGTACTTC. Translated: CASSEARVTENIQYF.